The T cell receptor (beta chain) under discussion was sequenced for a study of blood T cell repertoires in COVID-19. Study as a whole: Acute-phase and convalescent COVID-19 samples originated in the United States, Italy and Spain. T cells, B-cell-depleted T cells, or PBMCs supplied cDNA or gDNA.

In the authors' workflow: The assay estimated nucleated cells by amplifying reference gene primers. The protocol was immunoSEQ multiplex PCR, while the TCRdb copy is restricted to in-frame clones and leaves out a portion. D and trimming were read from the DNA, whereas the V and J calls and clone size are those reported in that table. The sample gives some 190,000 clones, 84% of which show up once; 20% is in the top ten. The receptor's source is a human donor in a cohort sampled during active COVID-19. Source material: peripheral blood.

The DNA for the CDR3 is TGTGCCAGCAGACGGGACAGGGGTTTTGGTGGCTACACCTTC. Amino acids: CASRRDRGFGGYTF. The chain has TRBV2 and TRBJ1-2; 10 bases line up with TRBD1. The CDR3 covers 14 residues. Losses at the gene ends were 6 bases for V and 7 bases for J; bases not matched to a gene: 8. Germline V CDR1 and CDR2: SNHLY, FYNNEI.